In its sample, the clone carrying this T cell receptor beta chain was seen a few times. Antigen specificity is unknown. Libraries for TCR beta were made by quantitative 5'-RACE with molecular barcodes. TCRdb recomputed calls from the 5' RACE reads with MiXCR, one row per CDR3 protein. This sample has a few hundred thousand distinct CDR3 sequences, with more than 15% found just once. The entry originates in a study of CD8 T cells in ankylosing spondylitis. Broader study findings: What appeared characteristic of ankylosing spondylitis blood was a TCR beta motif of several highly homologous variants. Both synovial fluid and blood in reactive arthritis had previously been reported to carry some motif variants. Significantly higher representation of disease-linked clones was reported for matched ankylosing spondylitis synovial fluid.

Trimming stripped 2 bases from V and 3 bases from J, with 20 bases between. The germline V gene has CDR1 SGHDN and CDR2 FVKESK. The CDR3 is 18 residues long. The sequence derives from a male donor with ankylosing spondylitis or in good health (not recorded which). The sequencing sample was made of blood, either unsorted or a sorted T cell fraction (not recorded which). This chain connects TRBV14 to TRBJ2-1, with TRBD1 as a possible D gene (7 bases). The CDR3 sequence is CASSQNDQGGEVYNEQFF. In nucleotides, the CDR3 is TGTGCCAGCAGCCAAAACGACCAGGGGGGAGAGGTCTACAATGAGCAGTTCTTC.